The text below deals with one TCR beta chain. Its antigen remains unknown. The CDR3 contains 16 residues. V lost 5 bases, J lost 4 bases, and 6 bases stayed unmatched. The germline CDR1 and CDR2 sequences are LNHDA and SQIVND (reference sequence). The entry originates in a study of T cell responses to AZD1222 COVID-19 vaccine. Produced via immunoSEQ multiplex PCR; TCRdb's table is partial and in-frame only. The table shows 140,000 or so clones, with 89% occurring only once. General observations from the study: Only a handful of AZD1222 recipients, six or seven in all, had baseline seropositivity.

Sequenced here: peripheral blood, sampled on day 0 of AZD1222 vaccination. This clonotype was sampled from an adult in good health. This chain connects TRBV19 to TRBJ2-3, with 13 nucleotides matching TRBD2. The CDR3 reads CASSSTGLAGPDTQYF. The DNA for the CDR3 is TGTGCCAGTAGTTCAACGGGACTAGCGGGACCAGATACGCAGTATTTT.